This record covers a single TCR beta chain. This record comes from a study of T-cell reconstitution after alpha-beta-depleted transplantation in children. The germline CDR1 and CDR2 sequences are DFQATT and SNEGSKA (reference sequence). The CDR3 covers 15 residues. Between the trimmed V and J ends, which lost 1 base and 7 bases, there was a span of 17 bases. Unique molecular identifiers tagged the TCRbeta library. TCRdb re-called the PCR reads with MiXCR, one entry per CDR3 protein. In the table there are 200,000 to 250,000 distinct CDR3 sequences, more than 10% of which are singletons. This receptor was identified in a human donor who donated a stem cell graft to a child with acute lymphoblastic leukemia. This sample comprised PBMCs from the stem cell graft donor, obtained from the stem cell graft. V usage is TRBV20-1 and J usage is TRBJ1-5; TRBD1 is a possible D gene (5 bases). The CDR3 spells CSARVAGRGRQPQHF. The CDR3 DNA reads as TGCAGTGCTAGAGTGGCAGGGCGCGGTAGGCAGCCCCAGCATTTT.